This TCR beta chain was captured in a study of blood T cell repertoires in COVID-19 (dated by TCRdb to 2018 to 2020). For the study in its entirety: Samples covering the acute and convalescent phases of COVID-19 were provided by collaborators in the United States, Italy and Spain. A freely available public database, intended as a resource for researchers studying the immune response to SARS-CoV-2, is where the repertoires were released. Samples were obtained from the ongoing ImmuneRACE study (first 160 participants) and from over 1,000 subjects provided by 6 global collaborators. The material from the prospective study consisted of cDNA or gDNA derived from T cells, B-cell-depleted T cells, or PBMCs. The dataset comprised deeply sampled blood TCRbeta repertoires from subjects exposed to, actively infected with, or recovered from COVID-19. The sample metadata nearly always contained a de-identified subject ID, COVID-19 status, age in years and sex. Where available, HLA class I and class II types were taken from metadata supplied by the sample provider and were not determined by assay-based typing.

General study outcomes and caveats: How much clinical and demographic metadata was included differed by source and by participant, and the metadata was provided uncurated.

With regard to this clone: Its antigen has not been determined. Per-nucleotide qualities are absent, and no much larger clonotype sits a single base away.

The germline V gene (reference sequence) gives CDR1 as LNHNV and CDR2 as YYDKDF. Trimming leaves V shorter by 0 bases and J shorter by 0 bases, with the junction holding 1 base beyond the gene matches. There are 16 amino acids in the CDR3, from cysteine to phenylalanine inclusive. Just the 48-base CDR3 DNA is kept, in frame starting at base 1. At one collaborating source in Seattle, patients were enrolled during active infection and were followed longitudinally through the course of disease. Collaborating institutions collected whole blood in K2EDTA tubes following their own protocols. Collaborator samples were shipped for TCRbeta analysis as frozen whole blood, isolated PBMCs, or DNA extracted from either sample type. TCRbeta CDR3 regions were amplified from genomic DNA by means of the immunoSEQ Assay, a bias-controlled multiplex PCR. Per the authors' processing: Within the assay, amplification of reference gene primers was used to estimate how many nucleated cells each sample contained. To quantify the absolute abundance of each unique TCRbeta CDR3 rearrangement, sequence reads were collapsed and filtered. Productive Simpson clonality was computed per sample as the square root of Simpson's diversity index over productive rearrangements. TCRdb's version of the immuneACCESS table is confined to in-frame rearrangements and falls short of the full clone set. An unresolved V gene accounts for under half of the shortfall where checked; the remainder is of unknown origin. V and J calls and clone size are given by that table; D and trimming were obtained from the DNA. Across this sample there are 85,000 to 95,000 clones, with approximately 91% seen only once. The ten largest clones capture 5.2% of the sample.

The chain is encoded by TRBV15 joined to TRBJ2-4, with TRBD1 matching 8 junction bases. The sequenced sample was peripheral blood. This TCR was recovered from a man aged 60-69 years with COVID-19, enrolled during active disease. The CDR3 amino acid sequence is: CATSRDRGLAKNIQYF. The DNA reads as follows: TGTGCCACCAGCAGAGACAGGGGGCTAGCCAAAAACATTCAGTACTTC.